Below are 21 T cell receptor beta chains sequenced from a single sample in a study of CD8 T cells in Susac syndrome (dated by TCRdb to about 2019). Libraries were made using the immunoSEQ multiplex PCR assay. RNA was extracted using the RNeasy kit, and roughly 0.5 to 1 ug of the RNA was reverse transcribed with random hexamers. The public reads were reprocessed in TCRdb via fastp at Q25 and MiXCR, keeping in-frame beta chains. Identical CDR3 proteins give one entry, which carries the most common genes and DNA. This sample has 140,000 or so distinct CDR3 sequences in its table, and roughly 94% of those were observed once. 0.075% to 0.1% of the sample comes from the top ten. The specimen was CD4+ T cells from PBMCs. These TCRs come from a human donor in good health.

This chain links TRBV20-1 with TRBJ2-1; 14 nucleotides agree with TRBD2. CDR3 length equals 13 residues. V shed 7 bases, J shed 7 bases, and the junction held 3 bases outside the gene matches. From germline, CDR1 is DFQATT and CDR2 SNEGSKA (reference sequence). The CDR3 is CSGRTSGRNEQFF. The CDR3 nucleotides are TGCAGTGGGAGGACTAGCGGGAGGAATGAGCAGTTCTTC.

This sequence joins TRBV10-1 and TRBJ2-2; TRBD2 agrees at 11 bases. V lost 6 bases, J lost 7 bases, and 10 bases stayed unmatched. Germline V CDR1 and CDR2: WNHNN, SYGVQD (reference sequence). The CDR3 has 16 amino acids. The CDR3 sequence: CASSDPAGTSGGELFF. The CDR3 region has the DNA TGCGCCAGCAGCGACCCAGCCGGGACTAGCGGCGGGGAGCTGTTTTTT.

This chain connects TRBV6-5 to TRBJ2-5; tentative D call: TRBD1 (5 bases). Trimming shortened V by 5 bases and J by 5 bases, and 9 bases separated the two germline ends. The CDR3 has 12 amino acids. Per the germline V gene, CDR1 is MNHEY and CDR2 is SVGAGI. The CDR3 loop is CASSRGLETQYF. The CDR3 region has the DNA TGTGCCAGCAGTAGGGGCCTGGAGACCCAGTACTTC.

The chain links TRBV5-5 to TRBJ2-1, with a possible D match to TRBD2 (5 bases). The length of the CDR3 is 18 residues. V shed 4 bases and J shed 0 bases, with 20 bases lying between them. CDR1 is SGHKS, CDR2 YYEKEE, per germline (reference sequence). The CDR3 loop is CASSPGKGPGSSYNEQFF. CDR3 in DNA: TGTGCCAGCAGCCCCGGAAAGGGTCCTGGGAGCTCCTACAATGAGCAGTTCTTC.

The rearrangement joins TRBV11-2 to TRBJ2-2; no reliable D call. The CDR3 sequence is 14 residues long. Per the germline V gene, CDR1 is SGHAT and CDR2 is FQNNGV. V was clipped by 0 bases and J by 0 bases, with 2 bases between them. In nucleotides, the CDR3 is TGTGCCAGCAGCTTAGATTCGAACACCGGGGAGCTGTTTTTT. This encodes CASSLDSNTGELFF.

The chain recombines TRBV3-1 with TRBJ2-7; TRBD1 matches at 8 bases. The V gene end was trimmed by 3 bases and the J gene end by 5 bases; junction bases not matched to a gene: 6. The germline CDR1 and CDR2 sequences are LGHDT and YNNKEL (reference sequence). The CDR3 contains 14 residues. The CDR3 sequence: CASSHGGQGNEQYF. The CDR3 bases are TGTGCCAGCAGCCATGGTGGACAGGGTAACGAGCAGTACTTC.

This chain links TRBV3-1 with TRBJ2-7; weak D call: TRBD1 (5 bases). CDR1 and CDR2 (germline): LGHDT, YNNKEL (reference sequence). Trimming took 2 bases from V and 1 from J, leaving 9 bases between them. This CDR3 is built from 14 residues. As DNA, the CDR3 is TGTGCCAGCAGCCAAAATCAGGGATCCTACGAGCAGTACTTC. Its translation is CASSQNQGSYEQYF.

The chain has TRBV12-3 or TRBV12-4 and TRBJ2-2, with a possible D match to TRBD1 (8 bases). Trimming left V 4 bases short and J 1 base short, with 16 bases between. The CDR3 length is 17 residues. In DNA, the CDR3 is TGTGCCAGCAGTTCATATCACAGGGGGGGGAACACCGGGGAGCTGTTTTTT. Its protein product is CASSSYHRGGNTGELFF.

This clonotype was observed a single time. The chain is built from TRBV4-2 and TRBJ1-5; D not resolved. Germline V CDR1 and CDR2: LGHNA, YNFKEQ. Trimming cost V 1 base and J 1 base, with 11 bases left between them. The CDR3 consists of 16 residues. CDR3 residues: CASSQVMGQSNQPQHF. Here the CDR3 DNA reads TGTGCCAGCAGCCAAGTAATGGGTCAGAGCAATCAGCCCCAGCATTTT.

The chain links TRBV7-9 to TRBJ2-6; TRBD1 matches at 7 bases. The CDR3 runs 18 residues. Looked up from germline, CDR1 is SEHNR and CDR2 is FQNEAQ (reference sequence). V dropped 1 base and J dropped 0; count of bases not matched to a gene: 6. The CDR3 spells CASSLVRGRVSGANVLTF. The CDR3 DNA reads as TGTGCCAGCAGCTTAGTGAGGGGGCGCGTCTCTGGGGCCAACGTCCTGACTTTC.

The chain links TRBV29-1 to TRBJ1-3, with 8 bases lining up with TRBD1. Germline values: CDR1 SQVTM, CDR2 ANQGSEA. V lost 6 bases, J lost 0 bases, and 4 bases stayed unmatched. The CDR3 is 14 amino acids. CDR3 in DNA: TGCAGCGTCACGGACAGGGTCTCTGGAAACACCATATATTTT. It specifies CSVTDRVSGNTIYF.

The chain carries TRBV3-1 and TRBJ2-1; 13 bases agree with TRBD2. V lost 6 bases, J lost 9 bases, and 5 bases stayed unmatched. Germline loops: CDR1 LGHDT, CDR2 YNNKEL (reference sequence). The CDR3 is 14 amino acids. The CDR3 is CASRQGLAGSEQFF. The CDR3 region has the DNA TGTGCCAGCAGGCAGGGACTAGCGGGGTCTGAGCAGTTCTTC.

The V gene is TRBV29-1, the J gene TRBJ1-1; D remains ambiguous. The V gene lost 4 bases and the J gene lost 3 bases, with 15 bases spanning the gap. Per the germline V gene, CDR1 is SQVTM and CDR2 is ANQGSEA. There are 14 residues in the CDR3. CDR3 nucleotide sequence: TGCAGCGTTGTACAGAATGTATGGGACACTGAAGCTTTCTTT. This codes for CSVVQNVWDTEAFF.

The chain combines TRBV5-1 with TRBJ2-1, with 16 bases that match TRBD2. The CDR3 length is 17 residues. Germline CDR1 and CDR2: SGHRS and YFSETQ. V was pared by 9 bases and J by 6 bases, with 12 bases of the junction left unmatched. The CDR3 DNA is TGCGCCACTAGTCCCGGGACTAGCGGGAGGGCCGGCAATGAGCAGTTCTTC. Translation gives CATSPGTSGRAGNEQFF.

This clonotype appeared once. The V and J genes are TRBV18 and TRBJ2-3; 9 bases line up with TRBD1. Germline assignment: CDR1 KGHSH and CDR2 LQKENI. The CDR3 has 15 amino acids. V shed 2 bases, J shed 1 base, and the junction held 1 base outside the gene matches. The CDR3 loop reads CASSPRQGGTDTQYF. DNA of the CDR3: TGTGCCAGCTCACCAAGACAGGGGGGCACAGATACGCAGTATTTT.

This chain links TRBV27 with TRBJ2-7, with 8 positions matching TRBD1. The CDR3 runs 15 residues. V dropped 0 bases and J dropped 6; count of bases not matched to a gene: 7. CDR1 MNHEY and CDR2 SMNVEV come from the germline V gene (reference sequence). CDR3 nucleotides: TGTGCCAGCAGTTTATCTGCGACAGGGGAGGTCGAGCAGTACTTC. Translating it yields CASSLSATGEVEQYF.

The chain joins TRBV2 to TRBJ2-7, with TRBD1 matching 9 bases. Trimming cost V 1 base and J 5 bases; bases outside gene matches: 3. Germline V lookup: CDR1 SNHLY, CDR2 FYNNEI. CDR3 length: 14 residues. The CDR3 sequence: CASSEEQGADEQYF. CDR3 nucleotide sequence: TGTGCCAGCAGTGAAGAACAGGGGGCAGACGAGCAGTACTTC. Filled out from reference TRBV2 and TRBJ2-7, the complete variable domain reads EPEVTQTPSHQVTQMGQEVILRCVPISNHLYFYWYRQILGQKVEFLVSFYNNEISEKSEIFDDQFSVERPDGSNFTLKIRSTKLEDSAMYFCASSEEQGADEQYFGPGTRLTVT.

This sequence joins TRBV15 and TRBJ1-4; TRBD1 matches 8 bases. J was trimmed by 7 bases and V by 2 bases; bases with no gene match: 24. CDR3 length equals 21 residues. CDR1 is LNHNV and CDR2 is YYDKDF in the germline V gene (reference sequence). Here the CDR3 reads CATSRTPTGTGLGLLSEKLFF. In DNA form, the CDR3 reads TGTGCCACCAGCAGAACGCCCACTGGGACAGGATTGGGTTTGCTCAGTGAAAAACTGTTTTTT.

CDR3 DNA sequence: TGCGCCAGCAGCTTGGTGGCGGGGAACACTGAAGCTTTCTTT. Residues: CASSLVAGNTEAFF. J is TRBJ1-1 and V is TRBV5-1; D remains ambiguous. Germline CDR1 and CDR2: SGHRS and YFSETQ. V was shortened by 0 bases and J by 1 base, with 7 bases between the two germline ends. The CDR3 loop spans 14 amino acids.

The CDR3 here is CASSLGGGTYEQYF. The CDR3 DNA is TGCGCCAGCAGCTTGGGGGGGGGAACCTACGAGCAGTACTTC. The chain links TRBV5-1 to TRBJ2-7, with 7 bases matching TRBD2. The CDR3 totals 14 residues. CDR1 SGHRS and CDR2 YFSETQ come from the germline V gene. V lost 0 bases and J lost 2; bases outside the gene matches: 2.

This chain links TRBV30 with TRBJ2-7, with D maybe TRBD1 (7 bases). CDR1 and CDR2 from the germline V gene are GTSNPN and SVGIG (reference sequence). Trimming removed 2 bases at V and 6 bases at J, with 17 bases between. The CDR3 is made up of 14 amino acids. CDR3 DNA sequence: TGTGCCTGGAGTCGGACAGGATGGGGAGGCGAGCAGTACTTC. Translated, it gives CAWSRTGWGGEQYF.